This is a list of T cell receptor beta chains from one sample in a study of blood T cell repertoires in COVID-19. The repertoire was sequenced with immunoSEQ multiplex PCR; TCRdb's copy has only in-frame clones and lacks some. The sample has 95,000 to 150,000 clones, 80% to 85% seen once; the top ten hold around 4.2%. Material: PBMCs or T cells enriched from blood (not recorded which). These receptors were obtained from a young woman who had recovered from COVID-19. The CDR3 runs from the conserved cysteine through the conserved F or W. The D gene is left open where the match is weak. Some rows have no size entry. The others give once, few or many, or a class for an expanded clone.

DNA | CDR3 | J | size | D | V
TGCAGCGTTGAGGCTAGCGGGAAGGGAGGGGATACGCAGTATTTT | CSVEASGKGGDTQYF | TRBJ2-3 | . | TRBD2 | TRBV29-1
TGCGCCAGCGTTGGGGCTAGCGGGACGGGTGAGCAGTTCTTC | CASVGASGTGEQFF | TRBJ2-1 | . | TRBD2 | TRBV5-1
TGTGCCAGCAGGAGGGACAGGGGATCCTACGAGCAGTACTTC | CASRRDRGSYEQYF | TRBJ2-7 | . | TRBD1 | TRBV5-4
TGTGCCAGCAGTCCGTCAGGGTTGGGAGCTTTCTTT | CASSPSGLGAFF | TRBJ1-1 | . | . | TRBV28
TGTGCCAGCAGTCGAAAGTATAGTGAAAAACTGTTTTTT | CASSRKYSEKLFF | TRBJ1-4 | . | . | TRBV3-1/TRBV3-2
TGTGCCATCAGTGGGGGGCTGGAACTAGCGGGAGTTTCCTACGAGCAGTACTTC | CAISGGLELAGVSYEQYF | TRBJ2-7 | . | TRBD2 | TRBV10-3
TGTGCCACCAGTACAGGGGGCTACGAGCAGTACTTC | CATSTGGYEQYF | TRBJ2-7 | . | TRBD1 | TRBV24-1
TGTGCCAGCAAGCATTTAGGGGGTAGTGGCACAGATACGCAGTATTTT | CASKHLGGSGTDTQYF | TRBJ2-3 | . | . | TRBV18
TGTGCCAGCAGCGCTGACGGGAAGCTAAACAATGAGCAGTTCTTC | CASSADGKLNNEQFF | TRBJ2-1 | . | . | TRBV9
TGTGCCAGCAGCTCTTACCGGGACAGGGATAAGCAGTTCTTC | CASSSYRDRDKQFF | TRBJ2-1 | . | TRBD1 | TRBV27
TGTGCCAGCAGCCAAGAGTCTAGCGGGAGACACGGGGAGCTGTTTTTT | CASSQESSGRHGELFF | TRBJ2-2 | . | TRBD2 | TRBV3-1/TRBV3-2
TGTGCCAGCAGCCCTTTCAGGGGCTACAATGAGCAGTTCTTC | CASSPFRGYNEQFF | TRBJ2-1 | . | . | TRBV14
TGTGCCAGTAGTCCAGGGCTTGAATACGAGCAGTACTTC | CASSPGLEYEQYF | TRBJ2-7 | . | . | TRBV19
TGTGCCAGCAGCTTAAACACGGGTTGGGATGAGCAGTTCTTC | CASSLNTGWDEQFF | TRBJ2-1 | . | . | TRBV7-2
TGTGCCAGCAGTCGGGGGAACGGGGAGCTGTTTTTT | CASSRGNGELFF | TRBJ2-2 | . | . | TRBV6-5
TGTGCCAGCAGCTTGGTCCCTAGCGGGATTACCTACAATGAGCAGTTCTTC | CASSLVPSGITYNEQFF | TRBJ2-1 | . | TRBD2 | TRBV5-4
TGTGCAAGTCGCTTAGCTAGCCCTGGGCCGGGACTAGCGAGTGGGAATGAGCAGTTCTTC | CASRLASPGPGLASGNEQFF | TRBJ2-1 | . | . | TRBV12-2
TGTGCCAGCAGCCCGCACCGGTCCCGGTTACGTACAGATACGCAGTATTTT | CASSPHRSRLRTDTQYF | TRBJ2-3 | . | . | TRBV3-1/TRBV3-2
TGTGCCAGCAGCCAAGTTTGGACCGACGGAGCGGGACAGCCCCAGCATTTT | CASSQVWTDGAGQPQHF | TRBJ1-5 | . | . | TRBV4-2
TGCGCCAGCAGCCAAGTATCTAGCGTCCTGACTTTC | CASSQVSSVLTF | TRBJ2-6 | once | . | TRBV4-1
TGTGCCACACGAAAACAGGGGGCGCGGAACTATGGCTACACCTTC | CATRKQGARNYGYTF | TRBJ1-2 | . | TRBD1 | TRBV19
TGTGCCAGCAGTTCAGGGGCTACCTTTACCGGGGAGCTGTTTTTT | CASSSGATFTGELFF | TRBJ2-2 | . | . | TRBV27